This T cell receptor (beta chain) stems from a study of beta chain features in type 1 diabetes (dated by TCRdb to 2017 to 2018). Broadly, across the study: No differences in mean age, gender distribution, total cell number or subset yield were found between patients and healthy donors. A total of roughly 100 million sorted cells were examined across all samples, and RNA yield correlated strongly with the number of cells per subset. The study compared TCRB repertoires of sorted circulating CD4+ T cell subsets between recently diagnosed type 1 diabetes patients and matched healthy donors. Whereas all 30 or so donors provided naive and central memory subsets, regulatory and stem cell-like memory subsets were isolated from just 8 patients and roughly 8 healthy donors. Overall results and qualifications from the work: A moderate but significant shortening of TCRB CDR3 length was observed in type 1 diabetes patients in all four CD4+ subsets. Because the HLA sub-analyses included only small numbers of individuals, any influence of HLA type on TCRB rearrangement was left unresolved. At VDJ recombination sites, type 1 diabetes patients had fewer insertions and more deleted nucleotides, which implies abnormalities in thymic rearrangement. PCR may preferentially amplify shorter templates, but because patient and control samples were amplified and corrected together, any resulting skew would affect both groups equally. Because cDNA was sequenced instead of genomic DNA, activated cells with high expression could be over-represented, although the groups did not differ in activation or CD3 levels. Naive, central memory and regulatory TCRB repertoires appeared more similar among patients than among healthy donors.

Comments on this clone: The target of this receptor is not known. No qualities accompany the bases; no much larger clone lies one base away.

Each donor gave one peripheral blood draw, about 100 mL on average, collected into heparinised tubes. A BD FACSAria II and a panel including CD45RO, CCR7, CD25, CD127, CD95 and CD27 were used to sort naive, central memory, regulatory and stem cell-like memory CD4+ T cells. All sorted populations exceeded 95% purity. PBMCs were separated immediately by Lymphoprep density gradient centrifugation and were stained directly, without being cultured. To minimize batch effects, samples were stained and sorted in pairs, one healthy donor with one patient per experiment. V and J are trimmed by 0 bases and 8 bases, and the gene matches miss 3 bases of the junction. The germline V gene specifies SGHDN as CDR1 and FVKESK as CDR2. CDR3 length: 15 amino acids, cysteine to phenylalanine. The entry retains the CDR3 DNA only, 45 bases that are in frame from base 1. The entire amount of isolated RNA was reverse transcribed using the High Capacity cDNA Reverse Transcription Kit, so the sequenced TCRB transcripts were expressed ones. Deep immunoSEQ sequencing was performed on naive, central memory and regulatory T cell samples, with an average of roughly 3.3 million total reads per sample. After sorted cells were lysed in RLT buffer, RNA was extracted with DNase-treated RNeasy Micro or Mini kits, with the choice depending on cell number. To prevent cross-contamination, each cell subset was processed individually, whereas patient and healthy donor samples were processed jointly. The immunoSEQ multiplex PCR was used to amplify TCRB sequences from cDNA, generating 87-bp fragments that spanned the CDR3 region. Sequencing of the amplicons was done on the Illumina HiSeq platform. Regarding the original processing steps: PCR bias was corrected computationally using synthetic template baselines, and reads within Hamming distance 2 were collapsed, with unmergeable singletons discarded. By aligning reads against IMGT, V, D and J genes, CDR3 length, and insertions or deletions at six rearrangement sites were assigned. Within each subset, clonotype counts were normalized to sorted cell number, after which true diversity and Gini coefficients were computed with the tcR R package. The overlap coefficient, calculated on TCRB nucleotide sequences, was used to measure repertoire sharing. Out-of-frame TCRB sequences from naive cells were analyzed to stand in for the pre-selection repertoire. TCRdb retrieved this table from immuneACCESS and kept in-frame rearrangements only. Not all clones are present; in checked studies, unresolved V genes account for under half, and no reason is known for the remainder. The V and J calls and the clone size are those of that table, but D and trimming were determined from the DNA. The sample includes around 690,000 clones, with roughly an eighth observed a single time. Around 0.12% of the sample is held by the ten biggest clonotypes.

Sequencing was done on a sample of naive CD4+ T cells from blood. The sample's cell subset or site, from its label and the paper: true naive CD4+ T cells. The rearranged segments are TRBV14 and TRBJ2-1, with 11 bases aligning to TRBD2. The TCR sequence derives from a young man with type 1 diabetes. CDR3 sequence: CASSQDSGGAYEQFF. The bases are TGTGCCAGCAGCCAAGATAGCGGGGGGGCCTATGAGCAGTTCTTC.